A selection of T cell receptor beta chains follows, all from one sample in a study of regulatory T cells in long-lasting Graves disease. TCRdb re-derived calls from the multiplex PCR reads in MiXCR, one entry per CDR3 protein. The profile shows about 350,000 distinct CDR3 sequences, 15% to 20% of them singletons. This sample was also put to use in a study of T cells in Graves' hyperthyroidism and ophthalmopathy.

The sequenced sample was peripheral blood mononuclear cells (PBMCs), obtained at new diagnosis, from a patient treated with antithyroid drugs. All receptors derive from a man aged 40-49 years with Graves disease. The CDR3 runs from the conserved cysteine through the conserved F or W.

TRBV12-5,CASGQPGLPTGELFF
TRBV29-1,CSVAGVFGYGYTF
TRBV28,CASIAGQGNSPLHF
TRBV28,CASSSQGVQETQYF
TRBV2,CASSGQGDSVDSPLHF
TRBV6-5,CASSWPGRLYEQYF
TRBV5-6,CASSLDLSNSPLHF
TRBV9,CASSGPRTGELFF
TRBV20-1,CSASPLREKLFF
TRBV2,CASSATVGNTIYF
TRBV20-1,CSARLYNEQFF
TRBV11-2,CASSNVEYNEQFF
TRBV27,CASSIQAFNQPQHF
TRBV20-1,CSAREGRGGAQYF
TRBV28,CASSFPEGYYSNQPQHF
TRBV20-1,CSANTMVPNTEAFF
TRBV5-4,CASSLAGQGLTEAFF
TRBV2,CASSVPPGEYGYTF
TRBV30,CAWAKTGQARPYEQYF
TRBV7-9,CASSLVEREAFF
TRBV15,CATSRDYPDVNTEAFF
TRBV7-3,CASSLTPNEEQYF
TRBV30,CAWSLLGSNEKLFF
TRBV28,CASMLGEIEAFF
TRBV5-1,CASSPPRGGLDTQYF
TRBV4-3,CASSPPLGDTQYF
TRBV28,CASGPGGLAGNTIYF
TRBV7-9,CASSSLRGGAHEQYF
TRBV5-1,CASSVGQGADNSPLHF
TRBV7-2,CASSLASVISGQPQHF
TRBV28,CASSPGGGLAGANEQFF
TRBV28,CASSLPGLAIAGELFF
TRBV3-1,CASSIARAPNTGELFF
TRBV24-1,CATSDLVGSEQFF
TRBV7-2,CASSMYRGPQETQYF
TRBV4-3,CASSQEGTGTDTQYF
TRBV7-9,CASSSLPGGAYNEQFF
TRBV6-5,CASSYSGTGDKLDYNEQFF
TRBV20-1,CSAPSEGVTDTQYF
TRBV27,CASSPPRPTYSYEQYF
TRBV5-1,CASSFLLAGGHNEQFF
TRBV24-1,CATSDPRQAGGTDTQYF